Each of the 20 T cell receptor beta chains below was sequenced from the same sample in a study of blood T cell repertoires in COVID-19. The assay was immunoSEQ multiplex PCR, and TCRdb's table has in-frame clones only and misses some. The sample has fewer than 450,000 clones; around nine tenths are singletons. Sequencing was performed on peripheral blood. These TCRs come from a woman aged 65 to 85 with COVID-19, enrolled during active disease.

The V gene is TRBV19, the J gene TRBJ1-1; D unclear. The CDR3 has 14 amino acids. With 2 bases removed from V and 1 base from J, the gap between germline ends came to 8 bases. The V gene's germline CDR1 is LNHDA and CDR2 SQIVND (reference sequence). DNA for the CDR3: TGTGCCAGTAGTATAATCGCGGGGAACACTGAAGCTTTCTTT. It encodes CASSIIAGNTEAFF.

The chain uses TRBV7-3 and TRBJ2-2; 9 bases fit TRBD1. Germline CDR1 is SGHTA and CDR2 is FQGTGA. The ends lost 1 base at V and 7 bases at J; junction bases unmatched: 7. The CDR3 contains 16 residues. CDR3 loop: CASSLNAGQGLGELFF. The CDR3 DNA is TGTGCCAGCAGCTTAAACGCCGGACAGGGGCTCGGGGAGCTGTTTTTT.

The chain carries TRBV7-2 and TRBJ2-7; 7 positions match TRBD1. The J segment lost 4 bases and the V segment lost 0 bases, leaving 6 bases of the junction unmatched. The germline CDR1 and CDR2 sequences are SGHTA and FQGNSA. The CDR3 is made up of 15 amino acids. The CDR3 sequence: CASSLAPGQIYEQYF. In DNA, the CDR3 is TGTGCCAGCAGCTTAGCCCCGGGACAGATATACGAGCAGTACTTC. The full variable domain, its missing parts supplied by reference TRBV7-2 and TRBJ2-7, is GAGVSQSPSNKVTEKGKDVELRCDPISGHTALYWYRQSLGQGLEFLIYFQGNSAPDKSGLPSDRFSAERTGGSVSTLTIQRTQQEDSAVYLCASSLAPGQIYEQYFGPGTRLTVT.

This chain links TRBV28 with TRBJ2-2; TRBD1 aligns across 7 bases. The CDR3 is 16 residues long. CDR1 is MDHEN and CDR2 is SYDVKM in the germline V gene. V dropped 5 bases and J dropped 1; count of bases not matched to a gene: 7. CDR3 amino acids: CASSEADRVNTGELFF. The CDR3 coding sequence is TGTGCCAGCAGTGAAGCCGACAGGGTGAACACCGGGGAGCTGTTTTTT.

The V gene is TRBV4-3, the J gene TRBJ1-1; D ambiguous. This CDR3 spans 13 amino acids. Trimming stripped 0 bases from V and 7 bases from J, with 9 bases between. Germline assignment: CDR1 LGHNA and CDR2 YSLEER. CDR3: CASSQDRGGEAFF. The CDR3 DNA follows: TGCGCCAGCAGCCAAGATCGGGGTGGTGAAGCTTTCTTT.

The chain joins TRBV5-1 to TRBJ2-3, with 8 bases that match TRBD2. The CDR3 sequence is 15 residues long. Germline V gene lookup returns CDR1 SGHRS and CDR2 YFSETQ. V gave up 4 bases and J gave up 0 bases; unmatched junction bases: 4. The CDR3 bases are TGCGCCAGCAGCACTAGCGGCTCTAGCACAGATACGCAGTATTTT. This encodes CASSTSGSSTDTQYF. Combining the CDR3 with reference TRBV5-1 and TRBJ2-3 gives the whole variable domain KAGVTQTPRYLIKTRGQQVTLSCSPISGHRSVSWYQQTPGQGLQFLFEYFSETQRNKGNFPGRFSGRQFSNSRSEMNVSTLELGDSALYLCASSTSGSSTDTQYFGPGTRLTVL.

The rearrangement links TRBV9 to TRBJ1-1; D is unresolved. Deletions cut 0 bases from V and 0 bases from J, with 12 bases between. CDR1 is SGDLS and CDR2 is YYNGEE in the germline V gene. This CDR3 is 16 amino acids long. The CDR3 nucleotides read TGTGCCAGCAGCGTAGGGTTGGGAGAGATGAACACTGAAGCTTTCTTT. Its protein is CASSVGLGEMNTEAFF.

The rearrangement links TRBV6-6 to TRBJ1-2; D remains ambiguous. The ends were cut back, 0 bases at V and 8 bases at J, with 10 bases in the middle. Germline V gene lookup returns CDR1 MNHNY and CDR2 SVGAGI (reference sequence). The CDR3 covers 13 residues. CDR3 residues: CASSYSIQRGYTF. The CDR3 bases are TGTGCCAGCAGTTACTCGATTCAGCGGGGCTACACCTTC.

The chain combines TRBV28 with TRBJ1-5, with D possibly being TRBD1 (5 bases). Germline V gene lookup returns CDR1 MDHEN and CDR2 SYDVKM. V was shortened by 8 bases and J by 6 bases, with 14 bases between the two germline ends. The CDR3 loop spans 13 amino acids. The CDR3 loop is CASRRGPTQPQHF. CDR3 nucleotide sequence: TGTGCCAGCCGAAGGGGCCCCACTCAGCCCCAGCATTTT.

This sequence joins TRBV4-3 and TRBJ2-1; 12 bases are a match to TRBD2. The CDR3 length is 18 residues. J gave up 8 bases and V 2 bases, and 13 bases lay outside the gene matches. CDR1 and CDR2 from the germline V gene are LGHNA and YSLEER. CDR3 coding DNA: TGCGCCAGCAGCCAACTACTAGCGGGGGGCCTCACCAGGCATGAGCAGTTCTTC. Protein: CASSQLLAGGLTRHEQFF.

The chain is built from TRBV10-3 and TRBJ2-7; 11 bases match TRBD1. This CDR3 comprises 16 residues. Germline V gives CDR1 ENHRY, CDR2 SYGVKD. V gave up 2 bases and J gave up 0 bases; unmatched junction bases: 3. The CDR3 DNA reads as TGTGCCATCAGTGAGCCGGGACAGGGGGACTCCTACGAGCAGTACTTC. It encodes CAISEPGQGDSYEQYF.

This chain uses TRBV10-3 with TRBJ2-7; TRBD1 aligns across 8 bases. V trimming: 6 bases; J trimming: 5 bases; junction bases outside the gene matches: 9. The CDR3 extends over 14 amino acids. Germline V gene sequence: CDR1 ENHRY, CDR2 SYGVKD. DNA for the CDR3: TGTGCCATCAGCGATTCGACAGGGGCCCACGAGCAGTACTTC. The encoded protein is CAISDSTGAHEQYF.

The DNA for the CDR3 is TGCGCCAGCAGCCAAAACGACGGACAGGGCTACGAGCAGTACTTC. Translating it yields CASSQNDGQGYEQYF. The rearrangement links TRBV4-3 to TRBJ2-7, with TRBD1 identical over 8 bases. The CDR3 is 15 residues long. Germline trimming cut 2 bases from V and 3 bases from J; bases unmatched to any gene: 6. Germline CDR1 reads LGHNA; CDR2 reads YSLEER.

V usage is TRBV5-6 and J usage is TRBJ1-3; D may be TRBD1 (6 bases). There are 18 residues in the CDR3. Germline CDR1 reads SGHDT; CDR2 reads YYEEEE. The V and J ends lost 1 base and 4 bases respectively, with 21 bases between them. Here the CDR3 DNA reads TGTGCCAGCAGCTTGAACTTGGGACATTGGCCGCCGGGAAACACCATATATTTT. Translation: CASSLNLGHWPPGNTIYF.

This clone came up once. J is TRBJ2-5 and V is TRBV9, with D perhaps TRBD1 (6 bases). CDR1 is SGDLS, CDR2 YYNGEE, per germline. Trimming removed 4 bases from V and 2 bases from J, with 9 bases in between. The CDR3 contains 13 residues. The CDR3 protein is CASSFRGQETQYF. CDR3 bases: TGTGCCAGCAGCTTCAGGGGTCAAGAGACCCAGTACTTC.

This chain links TRBV10-3 with TRBJ1-2; 10 positions agree with TRBD1. Germline V gives CDR1 ENHRY, CDR2 SYGVKD. The junction had 16 bases not matched to a gene; V was cut back by 5 bases and J by 7 bases. CDR3 length equals 17 residues. The CDR3 spells CAISPTPGQGERFGYTF. The CDR3 coding sequence is TGTGCCATCAGTCCGACCCCCGGACAGGGGGAAAGGTTTGGCTACACCTTC.

J is TRBJ1-1 and V is TRBV11-2; possibly TRBD1 for D (5 bases). Looked up from germline, CDR1 is SGHAT and CDR2 is FQNNGV. The CDR3 has 13 residues. Trimming cost V 6 bases and J 4 bases, with 12 bases left between them. The CDR3 DNA reads TGTGCCAGCAGACCCCCGGGGGGCACTGAAGCTTTCTTT. This codes for CASRPPGGTEAFF.

The chain recombines TRBV5-6 with TRBJ1-3, with 11 nucleotides matching TRBD1. CDR3 length: 16 residues. Germline loops: CDR1 SGHDT, CDR2 YYEEEE. Losses at the gene ends were 0 bases for V and 4 bases for J; bases not matched to a gene: 3. DNA of the CDR3: TGTGCCAGCAGCTTGGACGGACAGGGGGCCGGAAACACCATATATTTT. It codes for CASSLDGQGAGNTIYF.

A single count supports this clone. CDR3 coding DNA: TGTGCCAGCAGCGTAGCCGCGACAGGGGGGAACGAAAAACTGTTTTTT. This translates into CASSVAATGGNEKLFF. V gene TRBV9 combines with J gene TRBJ1-4; 9 bases fit TRBD1. Trimming cost V 0 bases and J 8 bases; bases outside gene matches: 8. Per the germline V gene, CDR1 is SGDLS and CDR2 is YYNGEE. The CDR3 is 16 amino acids. Drawing the rest from reference TRBV9 and TRBJ1-4, the complete variable domain is DSGVTQTPKHLITATGQRVTLRCSPRSGDLSVYWYQQSLDQGLQFLIQYYNGEERAKGNILERFSAQQFPDLHSELNLSSLELGDSALYFCASSVAATGGNEKLFFGSGTQLSVL.

This sequence joins TRBV3-1 (or the pseudogene TRBV3-2) and TRBJ2-1; D gene ambiguous. CDR3 length equals 15 residues. Germline V gene lookup returns CDR1 LGHDT and CDR2 YNNKEL (reference sequence). The ends were cut back, 1 base at V and 1 base at J, with 8 bases in the middle. The CDR3 DNA sequence: TGTGCCAGCAGCCAAGTAGCCTCATCCTACAATGAGCAGTTCTTC. It specifies CASSQVASSYNEQFF.